These 12 T cell receptor beta chains were sequenced from one sample in a study of blood T cell repertoires in COVID-19. Generated by immunoSEQ multiplex PCR, the TCRdb table keeps only in-frame clones and is missing some. This table holds 100,000 to 120,000 clones, 85% found once. Source material: peripheral blood. These TCRs come from a human donor in a cohort sampled during active COVID-19.

V gene TRBV5-4 combines with J gene TRBJ1-1; 8 bases fit TRBD1. The V gene end was trimmed by 4 bases and the J gene end by 1 base; junction bases not matched to a gene: 6. The CDR3 sequence is 15 residues long. Germline V CDR1 and CDR2: SGHNT, YYREEE (reference sequence). CDR3 amino acids: CASSTNRGRNTEAFF. The CDR3 DNA is TGTGCCAGCAGCACTAACAGGGGGAGGAACACTGAAGCTTTCTTT.

This chain connects TRBV4-1 to TRBJ2-1; 9 nucleotides align to TRBD2. Germline lookup yields CDR1 MGHRA and CDR2 YSYEKL. The CDR3 loop spans 15 amino acids. V was clipped by 2 bases and J by 7 bases; unmatched bases: 6. CDR3 in amino acids: CASSQRASGENEQFF. The CDR3, as DNA: TGCGCCAGCAGCCAACGGGCTAGCGGGGAAAATGAGCAGTTCTTC.

The chain links TRBV9 to TRBJ2-7; 10 bases are a match to TRBD1. The CDR3 contains 16 residues. The trim removed 4 bases at V and 3 bases at J, leaving 10 bases unmatched. Germline CDR1 is SGDLS and CDR2 is YYNGEE. The CDR3 loop is CASSLRPGQGRYEQYF. DNA for the CDR3: TGTGCCAGCAGCCTTCGTCCGGGACAGGGGCGCTACGAGCAGTACTTC.

This sequence joins TRBV2 and TRBJ1-4; perhaps TRBD1 as D (6 bases). Germline CDR1 and CDR2: SNHLY and FYNNEI. V was clipped by 7 bases and J by 8 bases, with 23 bases between them. The CDR3 sequence is 16 residues long. CDR3 sequence (DNA): TGTGCCAGCACATTAAGCCTCGGGGGGCCAGGGGAAAAACTGTTTTTT. As protein: CASTLSLGGPGEKLFF.

This clone was seen more than once but under ten times. CDR3: CASRRWGGALNSPLHF. The CDR3 DNA sequence: TGTGCCAGCAGGCGGTGGGGGGGGGCGCTGAATTCACCCCTCCACTTT. The chain carries TRBV28 and TRBJ1-6, with D perhaps matching TRBD1 (6 bases). CDR3 length: 16 residues. Germline lookup yields CDR1 MDHEN and CDR2 SYDVKM. Between the trimmed V and J ends, which lost 6 bases and 7 bases, there was a span of 19 bases.

The V and J genes are TRBV6-1 and TRBJ2-5; weak D call: TRBD2 (5 bases). The germline gives CDR1 MNHNS, CDR2 SASEGT. V was clipped by 2 bases and J by 1 base, with 14 bases between them. CDR3 length equals 16 residues. CDR3 loop: CASSEHGVRFQETQYF. DNA for the CDR3: TGTGCCAGCAGTGAACACGGGGTTCGCTTCCAAGAGACCCAGTACTTC.

This chain links TRBV5-4 with TRBJ2-1; possible D gene TRBD2, 7 bases. The CDR3 is 15 amino acids. V gave up 0 bases and J gave up 8 bases, with 15 bases separating them. Germline assignment: CDR1 SGHNT and CDR2 YYREEE (reference sequence). CDR3 protein: CASSLGGGPSDEQFF. The CDR3 coding sequence is TGTGCCAGCAGCTTGGGGGGGGGCCCGAGCGATGAGCAGTTCTTC.

The V and J genes are TRBV19 and TRBJ2-7; 8 bases fit TRBD2. Per the germline V gene, CDR1 is LNHDA and CDR2 is SQIVND (reference sequence). Germline trimming cut 2 bases from V and 4 bases from J; bases unmatched to any gene: 4. The length of the CDR3 is 14 residues. CDR3 sequence (DNA): TGTGCCAGTAGTATACGGCGGGGGGTGTACGAGCAGTACTTC. As protein: CASSIRRGVYEQYF.

The chain combines TRBV3-1 (or the pseudogene TRBV3-2) with TRBJ1-1; D is uncertain. Deletions cut 0 bases from V and 1 base from J, with 9 bases between. The CDR3 sequence is 15 residues long. Germline lookup yields CDR1 LGHDT and CDR2 YNNKEL (reference sequence). In nucleotides, the CDR3 is TGTGCCAGCAGCCAAGATGGAGAATGGAACACTGAAGCTTTCTTT. This translates into CASSQDGEWNTEAFF.

The genes are TRBV5-1 and TRBJ1-4; 7 positions agree with TRBD1. This CDR3 region has 14 residues. The trim removed 4 bases at V and 7 bases at J, leaving 7 bases unmatched. The germline gives CDR1 SGHRS, CDR2 YFSETQ. For the CDR3, the DNA is TGCGCCAGCAGCATCCAGGGGGTCAGTGAAAAACTGTTTTTT. Translated, it gives CASSIQGVSEKLFF.

The V and J genes are TRBV18 and TRBJ1-5; D is ambiguous. This CDR3 spans 13 amino acids. Germline CDR1 and CDR2: KGHSH and LQKENI. Trimming pared 4 bases from V and 6 bases from J, leaving 10 bases between. The CDR3 spells CASSQGEAQPQHF. DNA for the CDR3: TGTGCCAGCTCACAGGGAGAGGCTCAGCCCCAGCATTTT.

The rearrangement joins TRBV19 to TRBJ2-7, with 10 bases aligning to TRBD1. V shed 6 bases and J 7 bases; nucleotides not matched to a gene: 3. In germline, CDR1 is LNHDA, CDR2 SQIVND (reference sequence). The CDR3 is 12 residues long. CDR3 amino acids: CASRDRGSEQYF. The CDR3 bases are TGTGCCAGTAGGGACAGGGGGAGTGAGCAGTACTTC.